This T cell receptor (beta chain) appears in the sequencing data of a study of human T cells and chemical hapten exposure. The overall study: Read at 6 days, the patch tests placed 0.01% DPC on the upper back. Small pooled library volume differences mainly caused per-sample TCR yield variation.

With 4 bases removed from V and 7 bases from J, the gap between germline ends came to 13 bases. The CDR3 extends over 13 amino acids. TCRdb passed the RACE reads through MiXCR, listing each CDR3 protein once. The data hold under 85,000 distinct CDR3 sequences, with about 9.4% observed a single time. This clonotype appeared many times. Time point: patch test 2, 6 weeks after DPC sensitization. Treatment specified: therapeutic diphenylcyclopropenone sensitization with weekly scalp DPC. The template was total RNA from unfractionated whole blood. This chain uses TRBV12-3 or TRBV12-4 with TRBJ1-1; weak D call: TRBD1 (6 bases). The sequence came from a woman between 45 and 60 years old with alopecia areata. Some clones in this sample may be carry-over from other donors' samples. The sample consisted of whole blood, taken in connection with sensitization to the hapten diphenylcyclopropenone (DPC). The CDR3 DNA follows: TGTGCCAGCAGTTCTACAGGGAGTAGTGAAGCTTTCTTT. This sequence encodes CASSSTGSSEAFF.